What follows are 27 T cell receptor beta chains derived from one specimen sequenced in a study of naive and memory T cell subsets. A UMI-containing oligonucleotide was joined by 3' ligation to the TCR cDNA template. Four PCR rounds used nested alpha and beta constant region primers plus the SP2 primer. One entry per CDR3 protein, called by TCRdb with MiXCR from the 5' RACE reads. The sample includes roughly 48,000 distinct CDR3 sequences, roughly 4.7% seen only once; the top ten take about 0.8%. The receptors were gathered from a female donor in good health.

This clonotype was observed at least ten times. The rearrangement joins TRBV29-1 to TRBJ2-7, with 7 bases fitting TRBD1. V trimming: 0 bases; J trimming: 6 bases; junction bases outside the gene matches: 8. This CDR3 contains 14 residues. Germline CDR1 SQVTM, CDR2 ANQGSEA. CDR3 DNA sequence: TGCAGCGTTGAAGATTCGACAGGGTCGGGCGAGCAGTACTTC. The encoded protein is CSVEDSTGSGEQYF.

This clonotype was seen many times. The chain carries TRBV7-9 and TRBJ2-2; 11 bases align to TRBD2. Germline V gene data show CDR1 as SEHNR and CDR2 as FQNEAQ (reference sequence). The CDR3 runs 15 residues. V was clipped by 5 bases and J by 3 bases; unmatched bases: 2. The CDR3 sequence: CASSQGLADTGELFF. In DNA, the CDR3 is TGTGCCAGCAGCCAGGGACTAGCGGACACCGGGGAGCTGTTTTTT.

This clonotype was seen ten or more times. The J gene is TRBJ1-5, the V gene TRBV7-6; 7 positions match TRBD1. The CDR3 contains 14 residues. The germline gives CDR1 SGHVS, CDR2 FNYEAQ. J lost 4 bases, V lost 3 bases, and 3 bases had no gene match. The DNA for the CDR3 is TGTGCCAGCAGCTTCGCAGGGGGGAATCAGCCCCAGCATTTT. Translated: CASSFAGGNQPQHF.

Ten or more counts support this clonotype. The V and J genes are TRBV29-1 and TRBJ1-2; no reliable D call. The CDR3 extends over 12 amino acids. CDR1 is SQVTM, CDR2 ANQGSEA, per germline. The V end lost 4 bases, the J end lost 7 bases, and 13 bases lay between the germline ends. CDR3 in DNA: TGCAGCGTTGTAGGGAGGGATAGTGGCTACACCTTC. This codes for CSVVGRDSGYTF. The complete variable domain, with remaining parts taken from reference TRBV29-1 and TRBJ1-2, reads SAVISQKPSRDICQRGTSLTIQCQVDSQVTMMFWYRQQPGQSLTLIATANQGSEATYESGFVIDKFPISRPNLTFSTLTVSNMSPEDSSIYLCSVVGRDSGYTFGSGTRLTVV.

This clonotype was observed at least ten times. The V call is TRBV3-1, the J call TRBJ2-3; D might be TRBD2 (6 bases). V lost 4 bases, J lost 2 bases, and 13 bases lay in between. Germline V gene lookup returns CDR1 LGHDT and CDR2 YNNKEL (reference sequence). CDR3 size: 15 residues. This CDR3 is CASSLLAKYTDTQYF. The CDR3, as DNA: TGTGCCAGCAGCCTTCTAGCGAAATACACAGATACGCAGTATTTT.

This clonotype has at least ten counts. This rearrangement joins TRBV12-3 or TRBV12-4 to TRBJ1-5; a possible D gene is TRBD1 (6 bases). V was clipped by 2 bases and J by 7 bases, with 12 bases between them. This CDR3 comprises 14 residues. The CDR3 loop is CASSLSAGDQPQHF. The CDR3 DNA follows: TGTGCCAGCAGTTTATCGGCAGGGGACCAGCCCCAGCATTTT.

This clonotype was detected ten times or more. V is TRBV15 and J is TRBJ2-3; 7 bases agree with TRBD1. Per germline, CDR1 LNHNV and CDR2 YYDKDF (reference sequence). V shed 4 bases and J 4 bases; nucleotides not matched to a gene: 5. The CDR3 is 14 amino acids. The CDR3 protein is CATSKDRFADTQYF. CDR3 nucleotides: TGTGCCACCAGCAAGGACAGGTTCGCAGATACGCAGTATTTT.

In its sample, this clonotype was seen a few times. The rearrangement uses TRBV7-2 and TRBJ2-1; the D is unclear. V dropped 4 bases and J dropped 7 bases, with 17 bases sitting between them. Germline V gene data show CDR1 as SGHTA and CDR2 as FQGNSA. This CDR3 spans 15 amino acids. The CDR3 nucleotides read TGTGCCAGCAGCTCTCACACCCAGAGACCAAATGAGCAGTTCTTC. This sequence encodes CASSSHTQRPNEQFF.

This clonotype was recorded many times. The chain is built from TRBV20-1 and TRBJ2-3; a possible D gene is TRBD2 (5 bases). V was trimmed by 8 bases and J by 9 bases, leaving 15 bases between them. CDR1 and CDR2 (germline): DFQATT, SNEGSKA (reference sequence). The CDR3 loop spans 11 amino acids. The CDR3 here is CSPPAGETQYF. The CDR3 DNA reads TGCAGTCCCCCGGCGGGTGAGACGCAGTATTTT.

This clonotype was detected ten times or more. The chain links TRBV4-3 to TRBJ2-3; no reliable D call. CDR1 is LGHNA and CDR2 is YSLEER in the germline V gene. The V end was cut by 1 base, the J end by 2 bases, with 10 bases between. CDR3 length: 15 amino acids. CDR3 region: CASSQVRAVTDTQYF. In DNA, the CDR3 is TGCGCCAGCAGCCAAGTACGCGCCGTCACAGATACGCAGTATTTT.

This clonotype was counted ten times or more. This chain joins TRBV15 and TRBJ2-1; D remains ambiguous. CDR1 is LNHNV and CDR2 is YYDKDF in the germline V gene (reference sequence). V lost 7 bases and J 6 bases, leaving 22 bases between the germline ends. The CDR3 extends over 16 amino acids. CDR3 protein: CATTRCRAEVCNEQFF. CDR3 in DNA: TGTGCCACCACCAGGTGTAGGGCAGAGGTCTGCAATGAGCAGTTCTTC.

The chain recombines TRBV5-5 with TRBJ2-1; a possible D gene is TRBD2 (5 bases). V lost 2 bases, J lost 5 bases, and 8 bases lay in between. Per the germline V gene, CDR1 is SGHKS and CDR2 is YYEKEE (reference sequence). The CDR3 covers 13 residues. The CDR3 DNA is TGTGCCAGCAGCTTTAGACTAAACAATGAGCAGTTCTTC. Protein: CASSFRLNNEQFF.

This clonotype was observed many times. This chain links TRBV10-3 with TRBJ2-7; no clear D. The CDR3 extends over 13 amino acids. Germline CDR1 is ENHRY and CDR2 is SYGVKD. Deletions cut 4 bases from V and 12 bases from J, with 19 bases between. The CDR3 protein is CAISAAAALLLYF. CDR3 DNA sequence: TGTGCCATCAGTGCCGCGGCAGCTCTCCTTTTGTACTTC.

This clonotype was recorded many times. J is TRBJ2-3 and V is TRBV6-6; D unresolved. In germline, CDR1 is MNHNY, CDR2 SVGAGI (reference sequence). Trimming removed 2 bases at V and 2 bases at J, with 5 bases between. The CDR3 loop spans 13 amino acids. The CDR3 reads CASSYATTDTQYF. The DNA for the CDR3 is TGTGCCAGCAGTTACGCGACCACAGATACGCAGTATTTT.

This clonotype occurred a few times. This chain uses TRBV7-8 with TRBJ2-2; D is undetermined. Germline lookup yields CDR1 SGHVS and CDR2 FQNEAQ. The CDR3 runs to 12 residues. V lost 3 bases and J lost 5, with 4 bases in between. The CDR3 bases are TGTGCCAGCAGCTTCGTAACCGGGGAGCTGTTTTTT. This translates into CASSFVTGELFF.

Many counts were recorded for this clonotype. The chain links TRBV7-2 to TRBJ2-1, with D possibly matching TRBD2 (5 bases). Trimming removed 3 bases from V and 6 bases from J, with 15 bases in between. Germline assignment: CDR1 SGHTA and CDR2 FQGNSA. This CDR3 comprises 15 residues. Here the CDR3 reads CASSLKRKLSNEQFF. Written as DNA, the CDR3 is TGTGCCAGCAGCTTGAAGCGGAAGCTATCCAATGAGCAGTTCTTC.

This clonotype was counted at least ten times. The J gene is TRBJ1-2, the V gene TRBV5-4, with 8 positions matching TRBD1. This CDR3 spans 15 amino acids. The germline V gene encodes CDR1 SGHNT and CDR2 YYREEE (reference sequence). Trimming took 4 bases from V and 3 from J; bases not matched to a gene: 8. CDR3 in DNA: TGTGCCAGCAGCCTAGGAGGACAGGGCGACTATGGCTACACCTTC. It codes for CASSLGGQGDYGYTF.

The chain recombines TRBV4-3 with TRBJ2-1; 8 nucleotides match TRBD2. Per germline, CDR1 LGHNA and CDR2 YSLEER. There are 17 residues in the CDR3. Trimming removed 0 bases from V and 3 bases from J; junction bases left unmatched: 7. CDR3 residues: CASSQDGAGVIYNEQFF. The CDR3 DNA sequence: TGCGCCAGCAGCCAAGATGGAGCGGGAGTGATCTACAATGAGCAGTTCTTC.

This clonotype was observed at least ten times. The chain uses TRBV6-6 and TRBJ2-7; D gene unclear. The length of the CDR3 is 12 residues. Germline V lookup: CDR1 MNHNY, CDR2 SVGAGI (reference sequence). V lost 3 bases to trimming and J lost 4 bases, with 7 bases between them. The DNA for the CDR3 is TGTGCCAGCAGTTATGCAGAGTACGAGCAGTACTTC. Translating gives CASSYAEYEQYF.

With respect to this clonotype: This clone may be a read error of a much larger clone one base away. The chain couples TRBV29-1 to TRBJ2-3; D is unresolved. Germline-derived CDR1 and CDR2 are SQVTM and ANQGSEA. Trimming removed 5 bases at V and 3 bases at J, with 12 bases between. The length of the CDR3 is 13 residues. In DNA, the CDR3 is TGCAGCGTTTCTCGGTCTAGGACAGATACGCAGTATTTT. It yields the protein CSVSRSRTDTQYF.

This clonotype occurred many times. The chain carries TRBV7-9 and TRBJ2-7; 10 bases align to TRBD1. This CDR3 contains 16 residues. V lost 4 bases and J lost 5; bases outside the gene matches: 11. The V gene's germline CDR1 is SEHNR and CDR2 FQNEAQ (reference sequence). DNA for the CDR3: TGTGCCAGCAGCTCACACCCGGGACAGGGGTCCAACGAGCAGTACTTC. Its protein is CASSSHPGQGSNEQYF.

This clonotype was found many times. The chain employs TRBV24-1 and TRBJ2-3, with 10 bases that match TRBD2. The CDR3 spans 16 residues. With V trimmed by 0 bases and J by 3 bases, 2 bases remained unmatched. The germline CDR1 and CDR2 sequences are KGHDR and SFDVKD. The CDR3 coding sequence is TGTGCCACCAGTGATTTGTCTAGCGGGAGAACAGATACGCAGTATTTT. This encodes CATSDLSSGRTDTQYF.

The CDR3 region has the DNA TGTGCCAGCAGCTTAGTGCGTGGACTAGGTGGCGCAGATACGCAGTATTTT. The encoded protein is CASSLVRGLGGADTQYF. This chain connects TRBV7-2 to TRBJ2-3; 7 positions agree with TRBD2. Germline V gene sequence: CDR1 SGHTA, CDR2 FQGNSA. The CDR3 is 17 amino acids. Trimming at V came to 1 base and at J to 4 bases, leaving 11 bases not matched to a gene.

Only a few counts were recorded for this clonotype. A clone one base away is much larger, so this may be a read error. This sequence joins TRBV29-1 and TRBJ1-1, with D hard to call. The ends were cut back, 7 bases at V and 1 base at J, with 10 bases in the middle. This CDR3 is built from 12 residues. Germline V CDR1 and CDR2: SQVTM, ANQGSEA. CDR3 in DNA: TGCAGCGCGACCGCGGGGAACACTGAAGCTTTCTTT. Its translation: CSATAGNTEAFF.

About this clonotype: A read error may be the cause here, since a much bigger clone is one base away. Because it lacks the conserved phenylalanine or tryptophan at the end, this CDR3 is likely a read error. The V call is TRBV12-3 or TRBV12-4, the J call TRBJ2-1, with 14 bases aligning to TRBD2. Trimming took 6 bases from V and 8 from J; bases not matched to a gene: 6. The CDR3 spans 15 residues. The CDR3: CASSPGTSGRYEQFL. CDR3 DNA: TGTGCCAGCAGCCCCGGGACTAGCGGGAGATATGAGCAGTTCTTA.

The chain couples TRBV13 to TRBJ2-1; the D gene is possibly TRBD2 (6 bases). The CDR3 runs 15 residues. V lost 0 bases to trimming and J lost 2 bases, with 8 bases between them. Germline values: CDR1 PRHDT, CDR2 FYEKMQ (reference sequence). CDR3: CASSLGGRPYNEQFF. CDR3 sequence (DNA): TGTGCCAGCAGCTTAGGCGGGAGACCCTACAATGAGCAGTTCTTC.

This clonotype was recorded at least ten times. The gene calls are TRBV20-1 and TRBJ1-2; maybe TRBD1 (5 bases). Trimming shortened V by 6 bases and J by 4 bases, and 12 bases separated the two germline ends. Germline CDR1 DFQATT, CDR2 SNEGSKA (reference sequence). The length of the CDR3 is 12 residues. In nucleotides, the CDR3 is TGCAGTGCCCGATCAGGGACCTATGGCTACACCTTC. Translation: CSARSGTYGYTF.